Sequencing of this TCR beta chain was carried out in a study of cytotoxic CD8 clonotypes in ibrutinib-treated CLL. Across the study: After median about 69 months, approximately 14 stayed in remission, about twelve progressed; responses 25 or so partial, 2 complete. Whole-study findings and limits: Clonotypes that were public were uncommon, and they contracted or stayed stable on treatment. Sampling of sustained-remission and progressing patients occurred at differing times.

Regarding this clone: Its cognate antigen is unknown.

Sequencing used immunoSEQ multiplex PCR; TCRdb keeps in-frame clones, though not all of them. The table has around 330,000 clones, 67% seen once. The sequenced sample was PBMCs, obtained after 36 months of ibrutinib treatment. The source is a human donor with chronic lymphocytic leukemia.

This CDR3 reads CASSAGFSTDTQYF. The CDR3, as DNA: TGTGCCAGCAGTGCGGGGTTTAGCACAGATACGCAGTATTTT. V usage is TRBV6-1 and J usage is TRBJ2-3, with D possibly TRBD2 on 5 matching bases. Trimming took off 4 bases at V and 0 bases at J, with 8 bases between the two ends. This CDR3 has 14 amino acids. From germline, CDR1 is MNHNS and CDR2 SASEGT.